This T cell receptor (beta chain) was sequenced during a study of T-cell reconstitution after alpha-beta-depleted transplantation in children. Overall study results and limits: Alpha-beta T cells about two months after transplant reportedly derived from several hundred expanded graft clones. TCRbeta diversity was high at day 60 in some patients (a result of surviving recipient T cells and thymic progenitors). It was newly produced T cells that mostly accounted for T-cell counts and diversity one year after transplant.

The V end was cut by 3 bases, the J end by 5 bases, with 17 bases between. Looked up from germline, CDR1 is SGHRS and CDR2 is YFSETQ. This CDR3 region has 15 residues. Comments on this clonotype: As yet, its antigen is unknown.

As it was prepared, the TCRbeta library received unique molecular identifiers. Each CDR3 protein is one row after TCRdb ran MiXCR on the PCR reads. This sample has a few hundred thousand distinct CDR3 sequences, with approximately 30% found just once. The TCR sequence derives from a boy under two years old with Wiskott-Aldrich syndrome, due to receive a stem cell transplant. Here the sequenced sample was PBMCs, taken before TCRalphabeta/CD19-depleted stem cell transplant. The chain combines TRBV5-1 with TRBJ2-5; the D call may be TRBD1 or TRBD2 (6 bases each). The CDR3 here is CASSSTRGEWETQYF. The DNA for the CDR3 is TGCGCCAGCAGCTCGACAAGGGGGGAATGGGAGACCCAGTACTTC.